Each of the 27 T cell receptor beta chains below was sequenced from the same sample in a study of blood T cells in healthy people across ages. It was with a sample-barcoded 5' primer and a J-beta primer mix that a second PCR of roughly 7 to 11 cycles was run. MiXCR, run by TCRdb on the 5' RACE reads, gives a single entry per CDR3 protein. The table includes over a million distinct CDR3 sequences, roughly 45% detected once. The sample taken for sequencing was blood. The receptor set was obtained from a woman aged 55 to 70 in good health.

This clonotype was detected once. CDR3 amino acids: CASRPGQGKSPLHF. In DNA, the CDR3 is TGCGCCAGCAGACCGGGACAGGGGAAGTCACCCCTCCACTTT. V usage is TRBV5-1 and J usage is TRBJ1-6, with TRBD1 matching 10 bases. The length of the CDR3 is 14 residues. The germline V gene has CDR1 SGHRS and CDR2 YFSETQ. J gave up 10 bases and V 5 bases, and 6 bases lay outside the gene matches. Supplemented by reference TRBV5-1 and TRBJ1-6, the full variable domain reads KAGVTQTPRYLIKTRGQQVTLSCSPISGHRSVSWYQQTPGQGLQFLFEYFSETQRNKGNFPGRFSGRQFSNSRSEMNVSTLELGDSALYLCASRPGQGKSPLHFGNGTRLTVT.

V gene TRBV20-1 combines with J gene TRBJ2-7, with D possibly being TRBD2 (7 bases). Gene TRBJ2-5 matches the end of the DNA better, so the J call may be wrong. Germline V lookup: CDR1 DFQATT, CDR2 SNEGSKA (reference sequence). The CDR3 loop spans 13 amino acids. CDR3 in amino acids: CSARGGAGETQYF. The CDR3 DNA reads TGCAGTGCTAGGGGGGGGGCTGGGGAGACCCAGTACTTC.

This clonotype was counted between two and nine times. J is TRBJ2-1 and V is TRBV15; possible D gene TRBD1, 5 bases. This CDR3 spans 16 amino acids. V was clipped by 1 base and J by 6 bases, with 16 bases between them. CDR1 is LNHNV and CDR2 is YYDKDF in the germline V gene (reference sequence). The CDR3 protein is CATSRGLGVQANEQFF. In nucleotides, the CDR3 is TGTGCCACCAGCAGAGGATTAGGGGTTCAGGCCAATGAGCAGTTCTTC.

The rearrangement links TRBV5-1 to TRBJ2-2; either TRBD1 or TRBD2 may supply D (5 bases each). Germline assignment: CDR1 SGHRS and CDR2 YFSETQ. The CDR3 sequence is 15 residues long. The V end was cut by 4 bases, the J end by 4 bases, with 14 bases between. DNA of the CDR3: TGCGCCAGCAGCCCCCCGGGACCCATCACCGGGGAGCTGTTTTTT. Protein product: CASSPPGPITGELFF.

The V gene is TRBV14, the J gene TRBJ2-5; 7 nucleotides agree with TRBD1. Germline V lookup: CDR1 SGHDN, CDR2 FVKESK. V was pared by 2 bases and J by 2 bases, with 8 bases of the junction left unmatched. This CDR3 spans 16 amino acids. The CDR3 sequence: CASSQWDRGTQETQYF. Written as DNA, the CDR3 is TGTGCCAGCAGCCAATGGGACAGAGGCACACAAGAGACCCAGTACTTC.

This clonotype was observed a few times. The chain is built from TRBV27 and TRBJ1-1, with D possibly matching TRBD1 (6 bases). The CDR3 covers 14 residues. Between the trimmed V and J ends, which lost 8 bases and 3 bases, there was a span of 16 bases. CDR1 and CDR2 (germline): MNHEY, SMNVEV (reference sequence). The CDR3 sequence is CASQPIGQYTEAFF. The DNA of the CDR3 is TGTGCCAGCCAACCAATAGGACAGTACACTGAAGCTTTCTTT.

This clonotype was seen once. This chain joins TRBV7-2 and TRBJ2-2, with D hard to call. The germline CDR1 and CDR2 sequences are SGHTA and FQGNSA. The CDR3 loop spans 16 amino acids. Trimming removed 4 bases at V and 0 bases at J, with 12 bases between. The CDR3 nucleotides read TGTGCCAGCAGCTCCAGGACCGTAACGAACACCGGGGAGCTGTTTTTT. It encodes CASSSRTVTNTGELFF. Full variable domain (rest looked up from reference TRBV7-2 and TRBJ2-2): GAGVSQSPSNKVTEKGKDVELRCDPISGHTALYWYRQSLGQGLEFLIYFQGNSAPDKSGLPSDRFSAERTGGSVSTLTIQRTQQEDSAVYLCASSSRTVTNTGELFFGEGSRLTVL.

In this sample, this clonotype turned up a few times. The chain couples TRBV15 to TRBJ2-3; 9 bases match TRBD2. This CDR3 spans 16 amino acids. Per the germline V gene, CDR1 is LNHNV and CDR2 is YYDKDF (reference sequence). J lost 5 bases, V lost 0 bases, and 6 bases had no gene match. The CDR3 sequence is CATSRDLAGVGDTQYF. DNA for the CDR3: TGTGCCACCAGCAGAGATTTAGCGGGAGTCGGAGATACGCAGTATTTT.

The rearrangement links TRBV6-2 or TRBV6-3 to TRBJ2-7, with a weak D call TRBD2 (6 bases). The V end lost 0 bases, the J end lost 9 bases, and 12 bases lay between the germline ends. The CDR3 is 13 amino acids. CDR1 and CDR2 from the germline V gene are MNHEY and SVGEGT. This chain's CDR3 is CASSYSTRAAQYF. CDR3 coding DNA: TGTGCCAGCAGTTACTCGACTAGGGCTGCGCAGTACTTC.

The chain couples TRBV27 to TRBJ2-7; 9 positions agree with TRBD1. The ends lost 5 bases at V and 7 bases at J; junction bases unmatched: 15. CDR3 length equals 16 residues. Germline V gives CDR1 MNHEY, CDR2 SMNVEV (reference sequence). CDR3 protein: CASSPRAGTGTAEQYF. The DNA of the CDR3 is TGTGCCAGCAGTCCACGCGCGGGGACAGGGACTGCGGAGCAGTACTTC.

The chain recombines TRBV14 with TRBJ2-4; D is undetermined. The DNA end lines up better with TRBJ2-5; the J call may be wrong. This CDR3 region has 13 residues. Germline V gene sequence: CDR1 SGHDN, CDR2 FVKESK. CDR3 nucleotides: TGTGCCAGCAGCCAACAGGCCAGAGAGACCCAGTACTTC. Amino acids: CASSQQARETQYF.

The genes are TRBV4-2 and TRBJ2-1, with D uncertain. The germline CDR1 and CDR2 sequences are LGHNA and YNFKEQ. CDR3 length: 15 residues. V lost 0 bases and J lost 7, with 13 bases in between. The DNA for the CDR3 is TGTGCCAGCAGCCAAGAGACGAGCCCCAGGAATGAGCAGTTCTTC. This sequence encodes CASSQETSPRNEQFF.

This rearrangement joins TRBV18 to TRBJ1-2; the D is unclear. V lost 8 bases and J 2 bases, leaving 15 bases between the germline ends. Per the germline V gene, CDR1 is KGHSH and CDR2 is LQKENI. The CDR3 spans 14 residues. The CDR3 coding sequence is TGTGCCAGCCAAAGTGGCCTGGCCAACTATGGCTACACCTTC. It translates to CASQSGLANYGYTF.

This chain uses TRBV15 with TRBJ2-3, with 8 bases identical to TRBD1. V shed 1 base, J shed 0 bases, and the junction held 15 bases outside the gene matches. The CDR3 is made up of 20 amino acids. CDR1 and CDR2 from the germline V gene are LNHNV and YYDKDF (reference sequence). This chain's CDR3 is CATSRAPGQARGTSTDTQYF. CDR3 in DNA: TGTGCCACCAGCAGAGCGCCGGGACAGGCAAGGGGTACTAGCACAGATACGCAGTATTTT.

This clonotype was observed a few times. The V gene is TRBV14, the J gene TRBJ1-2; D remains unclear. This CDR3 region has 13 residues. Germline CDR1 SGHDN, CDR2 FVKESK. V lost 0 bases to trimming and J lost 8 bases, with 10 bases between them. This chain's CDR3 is CASSQDWLRGYTF. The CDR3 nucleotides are TGTGCCAGCAGCCAAGATTGGTTGAGGGGCTACACCTTC.

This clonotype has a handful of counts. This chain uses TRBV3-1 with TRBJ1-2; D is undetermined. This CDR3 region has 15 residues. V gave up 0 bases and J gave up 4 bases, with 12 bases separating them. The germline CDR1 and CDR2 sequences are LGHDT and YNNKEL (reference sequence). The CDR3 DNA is TGTGCCAGCAGCCAAGAGGTGCTGGGTACCTATGGCTACACCTTC. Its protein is CASSQEVLGTYGYTF. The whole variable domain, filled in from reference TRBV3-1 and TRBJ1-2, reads DTAVSQTPKYLVTQMGNDKSIKCEQNLGHDTMYWYKQDSKKFLKIMFSYNNKELIINETVPNRFSPKSPDKAHLNLHINSLELGDSAVYFCASSQEVLGTYGYTFGSGTRLTVV.

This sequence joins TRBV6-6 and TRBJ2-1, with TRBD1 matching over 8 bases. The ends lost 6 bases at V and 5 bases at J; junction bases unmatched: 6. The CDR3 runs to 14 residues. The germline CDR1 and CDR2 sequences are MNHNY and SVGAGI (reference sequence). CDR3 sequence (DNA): TGTGCCAGCAGCTGGGGACAGGCCGACAATGAGCAGTTCTTC. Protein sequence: CASSWGQADNEQFF.

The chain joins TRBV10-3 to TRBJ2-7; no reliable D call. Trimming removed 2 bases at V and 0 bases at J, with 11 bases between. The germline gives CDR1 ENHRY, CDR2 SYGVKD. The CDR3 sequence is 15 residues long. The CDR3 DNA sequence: TGTGCCATCAGTGAGCGTGGTGGGATCTCCTACGAGCAGTACTTC. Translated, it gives CAISERGGISYEQYF.

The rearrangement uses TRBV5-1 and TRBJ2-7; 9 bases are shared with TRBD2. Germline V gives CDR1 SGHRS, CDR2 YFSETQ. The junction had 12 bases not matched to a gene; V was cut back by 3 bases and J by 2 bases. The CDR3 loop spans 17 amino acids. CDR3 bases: TGCGCCAGCAGCTATTACCCCCAGCGGGAGGATGCCTACGAGCAGTACTTC. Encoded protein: CASSYYPQREDAYEQYF. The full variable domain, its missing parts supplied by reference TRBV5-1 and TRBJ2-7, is KAGVTQTPRYLIKTRGQQVTLSCSPISGHRSVSWYQQTPGQGLQFLFEYFSETQRNKGNFPGRFSGRQFSNSRSEMNVSTLELGDSALYLCASSYYPQREDAYEQYFGPGTRLTVT.

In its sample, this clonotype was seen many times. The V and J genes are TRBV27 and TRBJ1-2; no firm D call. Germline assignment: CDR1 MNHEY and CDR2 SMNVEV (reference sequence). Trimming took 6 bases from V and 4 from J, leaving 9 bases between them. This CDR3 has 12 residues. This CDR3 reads CASSLEGYGYTF. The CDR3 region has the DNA TGTGCCAGCAGCTTAGAAGGCTATGGCTACACCTTC.

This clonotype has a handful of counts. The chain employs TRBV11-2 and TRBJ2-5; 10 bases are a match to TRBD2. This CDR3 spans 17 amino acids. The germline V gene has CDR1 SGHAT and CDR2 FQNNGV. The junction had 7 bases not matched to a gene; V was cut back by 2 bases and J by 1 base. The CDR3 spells CASSLSPGTSVQETQYF. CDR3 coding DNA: TGTGCCAGCAGCTTAAGCCCCGGGACTAGCGTCCAAGAGACCCAGTACTTC.

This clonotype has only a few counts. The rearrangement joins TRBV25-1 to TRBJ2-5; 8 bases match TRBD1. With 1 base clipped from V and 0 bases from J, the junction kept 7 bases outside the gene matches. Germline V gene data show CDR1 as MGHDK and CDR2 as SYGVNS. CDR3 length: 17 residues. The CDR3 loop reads CASSELRTGMYQETQYF. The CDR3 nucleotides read TGTGCCAGCAGTGAATTGAGGACAGGGATGTACCAAGAGACCCAGTACTTC. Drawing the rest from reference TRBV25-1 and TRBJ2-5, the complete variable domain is EADIYQTPRYLVIGTGKKITLECSQTMGHDKMYWYQQDPGMELHLIHYSYGVNSTEKGDLSSESTVSRIRTEHFPLTLESARPSHTSQYLCASSELRTGMYQETQYFGPGTRLLVL.

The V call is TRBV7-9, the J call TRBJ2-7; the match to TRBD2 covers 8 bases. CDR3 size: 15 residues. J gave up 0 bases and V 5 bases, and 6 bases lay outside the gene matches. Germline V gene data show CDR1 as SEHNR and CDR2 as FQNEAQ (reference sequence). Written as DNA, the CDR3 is TGTGCCAGCAGCCCACTAGCGGCAAGCTCCTACGAGCAGTACTTC. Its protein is CASSPLAASSYEQYF.

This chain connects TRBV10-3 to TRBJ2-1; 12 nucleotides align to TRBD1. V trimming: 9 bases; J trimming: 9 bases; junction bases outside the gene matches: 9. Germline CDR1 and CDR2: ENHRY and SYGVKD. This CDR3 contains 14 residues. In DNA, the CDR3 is TGTGCCATTCACCGGGACAGGGGGCTTGGTGAGCAGTTCTTC. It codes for CAIHRDRGLGEQFF.

The CDR3 DNA reads as TGTGCCAGCTCCTTTTTGGGTCGGACTAGGCGGTCTAGCACAGATACGCAGTATTTT. Encoded protein: CASSFLGRTRRSSTDTQYF. The chain carries TRBV28 and TRBJ2-3; TRBD2 matches at 7 bases. CDR1 and CDR2 from the germline V gene are MDHEN and SYDVKM. V dropped 8 bases and J dropped 0; count of bases not matched to a gene: 20. The length of the CDR3 is 19 residues.

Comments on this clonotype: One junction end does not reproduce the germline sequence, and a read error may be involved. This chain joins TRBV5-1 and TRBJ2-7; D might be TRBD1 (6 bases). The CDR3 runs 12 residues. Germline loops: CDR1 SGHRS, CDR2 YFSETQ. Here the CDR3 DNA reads TGTGCCAGCAGTTGGCAGGGGTACGAGCAGTACTTC. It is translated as CASSWQGYEQYF.

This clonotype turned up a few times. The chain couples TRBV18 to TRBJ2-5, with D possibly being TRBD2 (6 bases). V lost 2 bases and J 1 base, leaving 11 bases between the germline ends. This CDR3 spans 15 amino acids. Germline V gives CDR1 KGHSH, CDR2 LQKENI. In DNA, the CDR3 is TGTGCCAGCTCACCAGGAGGGCGGATCCAAGAGACCCAGTACTTC. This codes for CASSPGGRIQETQYF.